These 17 T cell receptor beta chains originate from one sample sequenced in a study of T cell repertoires in cytomegalovirus infection. Each CDR3 protein gets one entry after TCRdb re-called the reads with MiXCR. Of a few hundred thousand distinct CDR3 sequences listed, approximately 26% were seen once; the top ten hold less than 15%. The sample was PBMCs. The origin of the receptors is a human donor in good health (CMV status not recorded). Some clones in this sample may be carry-over from other donors' samples.

The chain links TRBV3-1 to TRBJ2-3; D remains unclear. The germline CDR1 and CDR2 sequences are LGHDT and YNNKEL (reference sequence). Trimming stripped 1 base from V and 10 bases from J, with 12 bases between. The CDR3 spans 13 residues. The CDR3 spells CASSQVVGKAQYF. DNA of the CDR3: TGTGCCAGCAGCCAAGTGGTGGGGAAAGCGCAGTATTTT.

By sample share, this clonotype is medium-sized. V and J are TRBV7-8 and TRBJ2-2, with D unclear. With 7 bases removed from V and 2 bases from J, the gap between germline ends came to 11 bases. CDR1 and CDR2 from the germline V gene are SGHVS and FQNEAQ. The CDR3 contains 14 residues. CDR3: CASKPATNTGELFF. The CDR3 DNA follows: TGTGCCAGCAAACCAGCGACCAACACCGGGGAGCTGTTTTTT.

This clonotype was seen a handful of times. V usage is TRBV12-3 or TRBV12-4 and J usage is TRBJ2-2; the match to TRBD1 covers 7 bases. The CDR3 totals 14 residues. V trimming: 4 bases; J trimming: 5 bases; junction bases outside the gene matches: 4. CDR3 residues: CASSSEGATGELFF. As DNA, the CDR3 is TGTGCCAGCAGTTCAGAGGGGGCGACCGGGGAGCTGTTTTTT.

This clonotype was detected only a few times. The chain has TRBV5-4 and TRBJ1-1, with D maybe TRBD1 (5 bases). CDR1 is SGHNT, CDR2 YYREEE, per germline (reference sequence). Trimming took 2 bases from V and 0 from J, leaving 11 bases between them. This CDR3 contains 15 residues. The CDR3 loop reads CASSFPLDMNTEAFF. In DNA form, the CDR3 reads TGTGCCAGCAGCTTCCCCCTGGACATGAACACTGAAGCTTTCTTT.

The chain employs TRBV9 and TRBJ2-1; 8 positions match TRBD2. The CDR3 runs to 15 residues. Losses at the gene ends were 0 bases for V and 8 bases for J; bases not matched to a gene: 7. CDR1 is SGDLS, CDR2 YYNGEE, per germline. The DNA of the CDR3 is TGTGCCAGCAGCGTAGGAGCGGGAGATAGCCATGAGCAGTTCTTC. Residues: CASSVGAGDSHEQFF.

The chain combines TRBV18 with TRBJ2-1, with 11 bases that match TRBD2. The V gene end was trimmed by 1 base and the J gene end by 0 bases; junction bases not matched to a gene: 8. The CDR3 has 19 amino acids. The germline CDR1 and CDR2 sequences are KGHSH and LQKENI. The CDR3 DNA sequence: TGTGCCAGCTCACCACTCGGGACTAGCGGCTTCAGCTCCTACAATGAGCAGTTCTTC. Translation gives CASSPLGTSGFSSYNEQFF.

The sample holds many counts of this clonotype. The V gene is TRBV7-2, the J gene TRBJ1-1; 7 bases are a match to TRBD1. V shed 5 bases and J 5 bases; nucleotides not matched to a gene: 14. From germline, CDR1 is SGHTA and CDR2 FQGNSA. The CDR3 extends over 16 amino acids. The CDR3: CASSPRGGGVLTEAFF. CDR3 bases: TGTGCCAGCAGCCCCCGGGGAGGGGGCGTTTTAACTGAAGCTTTCTTT.

V and J are TRBV19 and TRBJ2-2, with D perhaps matching TRBD1 (5 bases). The CDR3 covers 16 residues. The germline V and J ends were trimmed by 3 bases and 1 base, with 12 bases remaining between them. Germline V gene lookup returns CDR1 LNHDA and CDR2 SQIVND (reference sequence). In DNA, the CDR3 is TGTGCCAGTAGTATGGGGCGTTTCCGGAACACCGGGGAGCTGTTTTTT. Amino acid sequence: CASSMGRFRNTGELFF.

This clonotype turned up a few times. It may be a read error: a sequence one base away is much more abundant. The J gene is TRBJ2-7, the V gene TRBV7-2; 11 bases fit TRBD2. The length of the CDR3 is 14 residues. The germline CDR1 and CDR2 sequences are SGHTA and FQGNSA. CDR3 sequence reads: CASSNSGRGYEQCF. CDR3 coding DNA: TGTGCCAGCAGCAATAGCGGGAGGGGCTACGAGCAGTGCTTC.

This clonotype was counted many times. V usage is TRBV7-6 and J usage is TRBJ2-1, with TRBD2 as a possible D gene (6 bases). There are 16 residues in the CDR3. From germline, CDR1 is SGHVS and CDR2 FNYEAQ. The V gene lost 3 bases and the J gene lost 0 bases, with 12 bases spanning the gap. Here the CDR3 DNA reads TGTGCCAGCAGCTTCTCGGGAGAGATCTCCTACAATGAGCAGTTCTTC. This encodes CASSFSGEISYNEQFF.

This clonotype was observed a few times. This chain links TRBV6-6 with TRBJ1-5, with a weak D call TRBD1 (5 bases). CDR3 length equals 20 residues. The V gene's germline CDR1 is MNHNY and CDR2 SVGAGI (reference sequence). The V and J ends lost 2 bases and 4 bases respectively, with 27 bases between them. The CDR3 DNA sequence: TGTGCCAGCAGTTACCCGCCTCGACAGATATTGAGAGCCTTAAATCAGCCCCAGCATTTT. It yields the protein CASSYPPRQILRALNQPQHF.

The rearrangement joins TRBV7-2 to TRBJ1-3; 9 positions agree with TRBD1. CDR1 is SGHTA, CDR2 FQGNSA, per germline. The CDR3 runs 19 residues. J lost 2 bases, V lost 1 base, and 12 bases had no gene match. The CDR3 DNA follows: TGTGCCAGCAGCTTAGTCCACGGACAGGGGTATGACGCTGGAAACACCATATATTTT. It encodes CASSLVHGQGYDAGNTIYF.

At least ten counts were recorded for this clonotype. The rearrangement joins TRBV7-2 to TRBJ1-4, with a tentative D call TRBD1 (5 bases). Germline V lookup: CDR1 SGHTA, CDR2 FQGNSA. V dropped 1 base and J dropped 8 bases, with 11 bases sitting between them. This CDR3 is 14 amino acids long. As DNA, the CDR3 is TGTGCCAGCAGCTTAGGAGGGGAAAGGGAAAAACTGTTTTTT. This encodes CASSLGGEREKLFF.

This clonotype was observed a few times. The chain recombines TRBV29-1 with TRBJ1-1; D is ambiguous. The CDR3 contains 11 residues. CDR1 and CDR2 from the germline V gene are SQVTM and ANQGSEA. V lost 5 bases, J lost 3 bases, and 7 bases lay in between. CDR3 sequence: CSVRRDTEAFF. DNA for the CDR3: TGCAGCGTTCGAAGGGACACTGAAGCTTTCTTT. The full variable domain, completed using reference TRBV29-1 and TRBJ1-1, is SAVISQKPSRDICQRGTSLTIQCQVDSQVTMMFWYRQQPGQSLTLIATANQGSEATYESGFVIDKFPISRPNLTFSTLTVSNMSPEDSSIYLCSVRRDTEAFFGQGTRLTVV.

The V gene is TRBV7-9, the J gene TRBJ2-6; 9 positions agree with TRBD2. This CDR3 contains 16 residues. Germline V CDR1 and CDR2: SEHNR, FQNEAQ (reference sequence). V dropped 8 bases and J dropped 0; count of bases not matched to a gene: 5. CDR3: CASPPSGTSGANVLTF. The CDR3 DNA is TGTGCCAGCCCACCTAGCGGGACCTCTGGGGCCAACGTCCTGACTTTC.

This clonotype was observed a handful of times. The rearrangement links TRBV6-6 to TRBJ2-7; the match to TRBD2 covers 14 bases. Losses at the gene ends were 6 bases for V and 11 bases for J; bases not matched to a gene: 9. The germline gives CDR1 MNHNY, CDR2 SVGAGI (reference sequence). The CDR3 is 14 amino acids. Here the CDR3 DNA reads TGTGCCAGCAGCACCGGGACTAGCGGGGGCAGGGAGTACTTC. Translating gives CASSTGTSGGREYF.

This clonotype came up once. V and J are TRBV29-1 and TRBJ2-1; 9 bases agree with TRBD2. The V and J ends lost 4 bases and 8 bases, in that order; junction bases with no gene match: 6. The germline V gene encodes CDR1 SQVTM and CDR2 ANQGSEA. The CDR3 spans 13 residues. DNA for the CDR3: TGCAGCGTTGGGGGGGGACTAGCCTATGAGCAGTTCTTC. Translation gives CSVGGGLAYEQFF.